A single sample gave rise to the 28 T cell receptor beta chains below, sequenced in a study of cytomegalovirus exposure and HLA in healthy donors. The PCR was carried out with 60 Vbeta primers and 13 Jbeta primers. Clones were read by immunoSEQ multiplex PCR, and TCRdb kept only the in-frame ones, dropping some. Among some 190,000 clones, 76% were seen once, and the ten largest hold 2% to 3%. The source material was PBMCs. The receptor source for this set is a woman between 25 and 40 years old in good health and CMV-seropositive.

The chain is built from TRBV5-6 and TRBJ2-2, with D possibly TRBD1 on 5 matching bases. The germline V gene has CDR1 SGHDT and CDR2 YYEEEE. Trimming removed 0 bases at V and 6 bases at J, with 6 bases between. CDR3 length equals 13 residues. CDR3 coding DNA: TGTGCCAGCAGCTTGGGGGGCGCCGGGGAGCTGTTTTTT. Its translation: CASSLGGAGELFF.

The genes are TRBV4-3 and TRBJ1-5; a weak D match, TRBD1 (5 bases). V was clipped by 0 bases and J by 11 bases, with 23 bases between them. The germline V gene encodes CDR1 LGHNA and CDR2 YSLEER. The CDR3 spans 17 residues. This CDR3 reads CASSQDFGRERNGAQHF. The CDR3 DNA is TGCGCCAGCAGCCAAGATTTCGGCAGGGAACGAAATGGGGCCCAGCATTTT.

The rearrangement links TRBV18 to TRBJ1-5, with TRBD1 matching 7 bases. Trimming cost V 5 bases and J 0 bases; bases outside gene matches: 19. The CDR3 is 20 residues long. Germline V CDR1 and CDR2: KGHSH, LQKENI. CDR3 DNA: TGTGCCAGCTCAGGGACTGACGCGGGACAGATTTACCCTAGCAATCAGCCCCAGCATTTT. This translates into CASSGTDAGQIYPSNQPQHF.

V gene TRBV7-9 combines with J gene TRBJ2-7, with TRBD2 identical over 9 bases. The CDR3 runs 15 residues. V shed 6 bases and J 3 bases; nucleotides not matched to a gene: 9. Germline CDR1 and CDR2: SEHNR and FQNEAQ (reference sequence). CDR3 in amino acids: CASSHRLAEFYEQYF. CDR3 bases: TGTGCCAGCAGTCATCGACTAGCGGAGTTCTACGAGCAGTACTTC.

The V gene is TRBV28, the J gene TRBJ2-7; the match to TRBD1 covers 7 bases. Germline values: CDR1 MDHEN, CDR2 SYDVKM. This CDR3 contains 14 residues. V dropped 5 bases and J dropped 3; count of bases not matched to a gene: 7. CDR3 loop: CASSPKGGVYEQYF. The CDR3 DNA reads TGTGCCAGCAGTCCCAAAGGGGGCGTCTACGAGCAGTACTTC.

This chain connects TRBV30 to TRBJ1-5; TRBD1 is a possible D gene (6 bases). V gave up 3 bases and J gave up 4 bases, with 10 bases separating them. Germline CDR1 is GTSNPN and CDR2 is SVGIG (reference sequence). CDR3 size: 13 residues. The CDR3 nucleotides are TGTGCCTGGAGGCACGACAGGAATCAGCCCCAGCATTTT. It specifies CAWRHDRNQPQHF.

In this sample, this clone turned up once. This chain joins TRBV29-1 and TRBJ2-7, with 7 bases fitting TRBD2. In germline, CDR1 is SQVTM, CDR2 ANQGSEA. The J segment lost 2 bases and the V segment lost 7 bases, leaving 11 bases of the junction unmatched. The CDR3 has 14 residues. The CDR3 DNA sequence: TGCAGCGCTCATGGGGAGGGACCCACCTACGAGCAGTACTTC. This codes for CSAHGEGPTYEQYF.

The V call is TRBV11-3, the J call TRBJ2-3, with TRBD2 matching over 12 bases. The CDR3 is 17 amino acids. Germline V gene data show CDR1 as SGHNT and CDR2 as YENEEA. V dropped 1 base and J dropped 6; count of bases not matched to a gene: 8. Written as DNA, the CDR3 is TGTGCCAGCAGCTTAGCTCCTCTAGCGGGGGGGCTTGATACGCAGTATTTT. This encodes CASSLAPLAGGLDTQYF. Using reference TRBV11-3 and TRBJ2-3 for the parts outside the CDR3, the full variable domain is EAGVVQSPRYKIIEKKQPVAFWCNPISGHNTLYWYLQNLGQGPELLIRYENEEAVDDSQLPKDRFSAERLKGVDSTLKIQPAELGDSAVYLCASSLAPLAGGLDTQYFGPGTRLTVL.

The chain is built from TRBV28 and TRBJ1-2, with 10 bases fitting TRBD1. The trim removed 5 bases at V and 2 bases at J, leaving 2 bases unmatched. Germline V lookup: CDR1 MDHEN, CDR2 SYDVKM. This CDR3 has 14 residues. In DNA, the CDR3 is TGTGCCAGCAGTAAGGGACAGGGGAACTATGGCTACACCTTC. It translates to CASSKGQGNYGYTF.

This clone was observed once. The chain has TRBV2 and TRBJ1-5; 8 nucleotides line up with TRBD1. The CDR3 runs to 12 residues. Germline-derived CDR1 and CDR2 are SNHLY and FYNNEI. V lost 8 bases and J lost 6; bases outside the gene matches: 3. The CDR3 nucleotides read TGTGCCAGCCGGACAGGGTTTCAGCCCCAGCATTTT. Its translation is CASRTGFQPQHF.

The CDR3 here is CASSLAGLAGGGTQYF. CDR3 coding DNA: TGTGCCAGCAGCTTGGCTGGGCTAGCGGGGGGCGGCACGCAGTATTTT. The chain is built from TRBV5-6 and TRBJ2-3; the match to TRBD2 covers 11 bases. With 0 bases clipped from V and 9 bases from J, the junction kept 9 bases outside the gene matches. Germline CDR1 and CDR2: SGHDT and YYEEEE. The CDR3 runs to 16 residues.

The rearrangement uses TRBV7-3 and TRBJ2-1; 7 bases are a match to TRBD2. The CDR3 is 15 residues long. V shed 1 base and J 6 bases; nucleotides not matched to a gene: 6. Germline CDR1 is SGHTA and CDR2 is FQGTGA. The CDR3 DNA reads TGTGCCAGCAGCTTAATTAGCGGGCGGACCAATGAGCAGTTCTTC. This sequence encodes CASSLISGRTNEQFF.

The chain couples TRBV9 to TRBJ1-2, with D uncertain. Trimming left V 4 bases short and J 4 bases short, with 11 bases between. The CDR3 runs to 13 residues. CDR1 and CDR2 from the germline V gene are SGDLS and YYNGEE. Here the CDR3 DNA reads TGTGCCAGCAGCCAATCCGGGTCCTATGGCTACACCTTC. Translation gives CASSQSGSYGYTF.

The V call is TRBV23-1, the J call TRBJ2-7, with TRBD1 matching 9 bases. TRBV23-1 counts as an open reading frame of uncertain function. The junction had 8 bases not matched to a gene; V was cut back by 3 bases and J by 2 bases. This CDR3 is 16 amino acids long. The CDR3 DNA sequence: TGCGCCAGCAGTCACTTTACAGGGGGCCGGACCTACGAGCAGTACTTC. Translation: CASSHFTGGRTYEQYF.

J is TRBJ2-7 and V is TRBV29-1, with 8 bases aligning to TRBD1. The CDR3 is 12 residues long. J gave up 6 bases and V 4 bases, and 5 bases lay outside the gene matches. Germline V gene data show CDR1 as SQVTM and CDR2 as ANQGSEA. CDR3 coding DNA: TGCAGCGTTGCTCGACAGGGGAGCGAGCAGTACTTC. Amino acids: CSVARQGSEQYF.

CDR3 DNA sequence: TGTGCCAGCAGTCTGTCGCCGGGAGGCGTTAGCAATCAGCCCCAGCATTTT. This sequence encodes CASSLSPGGVSNQPQHF. The gene calls are TRBV21-1 and TRBJ1-5. TRBV21-1 is classified as a pseudogene. CDR3 length equals 17 residues.

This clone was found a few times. In nucleotides, the CDR3 is TGTGCCAGCAGTAAGCGACAAGGGGCAACTAATGAAAAACTGTTTTTT. Amino acids: CASSKRQGATNEKLFF. This chain joins TRBV6-6 and TRBJ1-4; perhaps TRBD1 as D (5 bases). Trimming stripped 5 bases from V and 0 bases from J, with 13 bases between. Germline CDR1 reads MNHNY; CDR2 reads SVGAGI (reference sequence). The CDR3 contains 16 residues.

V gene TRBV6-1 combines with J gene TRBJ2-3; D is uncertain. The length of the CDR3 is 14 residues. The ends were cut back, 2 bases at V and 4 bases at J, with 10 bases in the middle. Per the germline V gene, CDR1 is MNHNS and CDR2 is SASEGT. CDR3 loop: CASSEKRLPDTQYF. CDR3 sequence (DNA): TGTGCCAGCAGTGAAAAGCGCCTCCCAGATACGCAGTATTTT.

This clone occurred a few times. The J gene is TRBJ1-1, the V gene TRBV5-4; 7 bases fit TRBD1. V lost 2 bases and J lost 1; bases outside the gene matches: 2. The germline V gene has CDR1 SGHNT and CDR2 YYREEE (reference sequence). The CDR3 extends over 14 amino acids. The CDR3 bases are TGTGCCAGCAGCTTAGGGACAGCGAACACTGAAGCTTTCTTT. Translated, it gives CASSLGTANTEAFF.

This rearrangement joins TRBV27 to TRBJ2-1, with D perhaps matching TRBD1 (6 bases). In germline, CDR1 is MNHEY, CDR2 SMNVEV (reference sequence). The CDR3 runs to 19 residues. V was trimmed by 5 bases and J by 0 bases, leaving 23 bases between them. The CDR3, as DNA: TGTGCCAGCAGTCCGTACAGGGTCGGGCGCCACAGCTCCTACAATGAGCAGTTCTTC. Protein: CASSPYRVGRHSSYNEQFF.

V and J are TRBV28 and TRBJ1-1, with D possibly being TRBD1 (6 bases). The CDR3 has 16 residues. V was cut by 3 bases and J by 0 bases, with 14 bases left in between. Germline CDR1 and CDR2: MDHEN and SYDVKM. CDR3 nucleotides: TGTGCCAGCAGTTTGCAAGACAGGCTATTGAACACTGAAGCTTTCTTT. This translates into CASSLQDRLLNTEAFF.

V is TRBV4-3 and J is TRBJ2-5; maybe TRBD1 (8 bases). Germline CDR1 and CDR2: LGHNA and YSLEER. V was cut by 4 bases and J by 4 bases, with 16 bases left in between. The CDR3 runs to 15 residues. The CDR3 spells CASSRLQGGVETQYF. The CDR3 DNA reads TGCGCCAGCAGCCGGCTACAGGGGGGGGTAGAGACCCAGTACTTC.

The chain's CDR3 is CATRGTGGAVGYTF. In DNA form, the CDR3 reads TGTGCCACCCGTGGGACAGGGGGTGCCGTTGGCTACACCTTC. J is TRBJ1-2 and V is TRBV28; 11 nucleotides line up with TRBD1. The CDR3 is 14 residues long. The germline V gene encodes CDR1 MDHEN and CDR2 SYDVKM. The V segment lost 10 bases and the J segment 7 bases; nucleotides outside the gene matches: 11.

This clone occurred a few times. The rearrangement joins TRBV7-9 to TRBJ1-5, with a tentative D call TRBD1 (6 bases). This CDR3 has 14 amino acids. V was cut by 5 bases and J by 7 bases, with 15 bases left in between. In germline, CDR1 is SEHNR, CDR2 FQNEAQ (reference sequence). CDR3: CASSGGRAAQPQHF. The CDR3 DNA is TGTGCCAGCAGCGGGGGCAGGGCTGCCCAGCCCCAGCATTTT.

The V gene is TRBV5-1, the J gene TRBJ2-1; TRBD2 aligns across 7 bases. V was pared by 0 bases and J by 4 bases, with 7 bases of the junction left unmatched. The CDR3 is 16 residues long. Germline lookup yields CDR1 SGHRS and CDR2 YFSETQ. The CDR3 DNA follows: TGCGCCAGCAGCTTGGTCCCTAGCGGCGGATACAATGAGCAGTTCTTC. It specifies CASSLVPSGGYNEQFF.

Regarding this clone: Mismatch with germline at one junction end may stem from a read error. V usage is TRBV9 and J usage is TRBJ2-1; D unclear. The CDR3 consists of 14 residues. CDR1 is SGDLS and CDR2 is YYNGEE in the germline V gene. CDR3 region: CASTVLPSHDEQFF. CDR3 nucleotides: TGTGCCAGCACCGTACTTCCGAGTCACGATGAGCAGTTCTTC.

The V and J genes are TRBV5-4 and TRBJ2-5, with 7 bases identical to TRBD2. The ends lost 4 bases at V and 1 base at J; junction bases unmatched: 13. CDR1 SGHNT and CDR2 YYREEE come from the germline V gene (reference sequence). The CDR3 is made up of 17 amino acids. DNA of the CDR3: TGTGCCAGCAGCCGTCATGGGGCCGGCGGGGGCCAAGAGACCCAGTACTTC. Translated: CASSRHGAGGGQETQYF.

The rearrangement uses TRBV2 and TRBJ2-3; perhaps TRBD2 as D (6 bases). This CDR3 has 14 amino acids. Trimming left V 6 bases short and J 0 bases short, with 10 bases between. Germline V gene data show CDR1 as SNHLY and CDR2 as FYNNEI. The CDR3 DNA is TGTGCCAGCAGCCCTAGCGCTAGCACAGATACGCAGTATTTT. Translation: CASSPSASTDTQYF.